This T cell receptor (beta chain) emerged from a study of T cell repertoires in cytomegalovirus infection. TCRdb processed the reads anew with MiXCR; each CDR3 protein has one entry. The sample gives about 920,000 distinct CDR3 sequences, approximately 30% of which show up once; roughly 12% is in the top ten. J lost 15 bases, V lost 0 bases, and 12 bases had no gene match. Per the germline V gene, CDR1 is MNHNY and CDR2 is SVGAGI (reference sequence). This CDR3 has 15 amino acids. To note about this clonotype: Its antigen is not known.

The J gene is TRBJ2-1, the V gene TRBV6-6, with 9 bases fitting TRBD1. This clonotype was obtained from a human donor in good health (CMV status not recorded). Some clones in this sample may be carry-over from other donors' samples. The sample was cultured CD8+ T cells from PBMCs, taken from culture after CMV antigen stimulation. Here the CDR3 DNA reads TGTGCCAGCAGTTACTCGGTCCCGGGACAGGGCCGCGGGTTCTTC. It codes for CASSYSVPGQGRGFF.